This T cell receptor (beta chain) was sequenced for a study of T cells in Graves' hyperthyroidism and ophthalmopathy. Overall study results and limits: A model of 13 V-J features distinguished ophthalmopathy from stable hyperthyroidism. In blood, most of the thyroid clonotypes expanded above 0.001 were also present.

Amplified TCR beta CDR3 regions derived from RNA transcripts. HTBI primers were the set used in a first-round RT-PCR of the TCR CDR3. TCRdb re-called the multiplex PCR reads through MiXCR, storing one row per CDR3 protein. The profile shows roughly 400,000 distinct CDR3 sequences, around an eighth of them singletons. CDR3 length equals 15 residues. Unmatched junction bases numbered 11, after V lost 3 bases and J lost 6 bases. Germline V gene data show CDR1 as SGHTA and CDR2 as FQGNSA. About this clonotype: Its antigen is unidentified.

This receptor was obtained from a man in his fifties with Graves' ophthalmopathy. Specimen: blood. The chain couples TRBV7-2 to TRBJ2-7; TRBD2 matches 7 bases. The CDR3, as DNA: TGTGCCAGCAGCTTCTCGATCGGGGGGTCTGGCGAGCAGTACTTC. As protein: CASSFSIGGSGEQYF.